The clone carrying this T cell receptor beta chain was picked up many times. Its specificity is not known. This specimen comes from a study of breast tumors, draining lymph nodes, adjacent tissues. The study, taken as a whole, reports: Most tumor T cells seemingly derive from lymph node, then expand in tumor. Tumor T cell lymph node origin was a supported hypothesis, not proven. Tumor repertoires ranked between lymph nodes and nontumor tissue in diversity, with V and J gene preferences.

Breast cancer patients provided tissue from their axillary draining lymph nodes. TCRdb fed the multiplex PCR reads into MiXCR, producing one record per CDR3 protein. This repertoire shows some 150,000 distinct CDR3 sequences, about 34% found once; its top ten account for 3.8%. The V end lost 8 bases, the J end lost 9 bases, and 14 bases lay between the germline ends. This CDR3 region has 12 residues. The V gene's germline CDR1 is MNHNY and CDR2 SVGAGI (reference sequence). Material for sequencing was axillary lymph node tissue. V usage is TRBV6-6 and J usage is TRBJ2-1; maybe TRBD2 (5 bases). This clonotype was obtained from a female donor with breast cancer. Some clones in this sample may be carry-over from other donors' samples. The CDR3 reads CASEKNEGEQFF. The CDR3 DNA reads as TGTGCCAGCGAGAAGAACGAGGGTGAGCAGTTCTTC.